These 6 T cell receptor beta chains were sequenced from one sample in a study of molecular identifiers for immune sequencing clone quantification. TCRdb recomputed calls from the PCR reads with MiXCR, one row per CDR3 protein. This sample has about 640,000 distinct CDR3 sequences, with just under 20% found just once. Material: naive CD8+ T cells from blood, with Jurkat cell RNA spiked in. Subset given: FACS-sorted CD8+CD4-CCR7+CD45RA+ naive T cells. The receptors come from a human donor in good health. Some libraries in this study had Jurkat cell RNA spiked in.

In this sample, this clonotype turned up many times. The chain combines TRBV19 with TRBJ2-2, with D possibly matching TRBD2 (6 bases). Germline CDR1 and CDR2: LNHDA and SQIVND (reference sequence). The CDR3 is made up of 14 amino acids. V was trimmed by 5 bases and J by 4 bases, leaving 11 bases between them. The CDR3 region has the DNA TGTGCCAGTAGTCCGGGGGTTGGCACCGGGGAGCTGTTTTTT. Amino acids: CASSPGVGTGELFF.

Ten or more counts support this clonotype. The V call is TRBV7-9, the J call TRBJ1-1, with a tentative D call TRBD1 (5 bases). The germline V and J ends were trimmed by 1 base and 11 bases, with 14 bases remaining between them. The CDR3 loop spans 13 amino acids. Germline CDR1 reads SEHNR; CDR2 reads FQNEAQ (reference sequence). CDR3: CASSLVAGNGAFF. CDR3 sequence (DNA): TGTGCCAGCAGCTTAGTAGCAGGGAATGGTGCTTTCTTT.

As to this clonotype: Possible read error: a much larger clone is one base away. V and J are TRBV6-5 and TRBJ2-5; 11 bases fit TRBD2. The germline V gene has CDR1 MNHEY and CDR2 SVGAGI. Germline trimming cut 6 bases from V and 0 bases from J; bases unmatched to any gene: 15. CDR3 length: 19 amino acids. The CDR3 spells CASSPGNKLAGAYQETQYF. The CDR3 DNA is TGTGCCAGCAGCCCAGGCAACAAACTAGCGGGGGCGTACCAAGAGACCCAGTACTTC.

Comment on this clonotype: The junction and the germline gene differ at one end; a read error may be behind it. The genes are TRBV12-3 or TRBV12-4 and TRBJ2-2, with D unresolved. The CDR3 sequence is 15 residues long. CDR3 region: CASSSHDGNTGELFF. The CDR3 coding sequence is TGTGCTAGCAGTTCCCATGACGGGAACACCGGGGAGCTGTTTTTT.

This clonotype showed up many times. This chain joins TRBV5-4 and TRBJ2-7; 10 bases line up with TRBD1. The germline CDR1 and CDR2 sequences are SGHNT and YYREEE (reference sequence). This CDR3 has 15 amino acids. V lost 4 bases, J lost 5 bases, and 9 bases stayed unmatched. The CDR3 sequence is CASSIGQGVTNEQYF. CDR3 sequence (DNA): TGTGCCAGCAGCATAGGACAGGGGGTTACGAACGAGCAGTACTTC.

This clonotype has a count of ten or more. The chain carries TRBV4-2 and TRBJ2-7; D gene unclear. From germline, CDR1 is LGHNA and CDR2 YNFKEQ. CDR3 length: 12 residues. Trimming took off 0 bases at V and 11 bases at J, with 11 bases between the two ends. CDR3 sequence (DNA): TGTGCCAGCAGCCAAGATGGCATTCGAGAGTACTTC. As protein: CASSQDGIREYF.